This T cell receptor (beta chain) comes out of a study of T cells in Graves' hyperthyroidism and ophthalmopathy. At the level of the study: It was at initial diagnosis, before any treatment, that peripheral blood was collected.

The investigators amplified TCR beta CDR3 regions from RNA transcripts. The HTBI primer set served for first-round RT-PCR of the TCR CDR3. TCRdb ran MiXCR on the multiplex PCR reads and lists one entry per CDR3 protein. Here the sample spans 500,000 to 550,000 distinct CDR3 sequences, roughly 20% being singletons. This clonotype was counted many times. Disease duration under 2 months; hyperthyroidism patients were aged 18 to 65. Uncontrolled infections, other autoimmune diseases, pregnancy or lactation led to exclusion of patients. Source material for PBMCs was over 8 ml fresh peripheral blood. The length of the CDR3 is 14 residues. J gave up 10 bases and V 6 bases, and 13 bases lay outside the gene matches. Germline CDR1 is SGHAT and CDR2 is FQNNGV.

This TCR came from a man aged 18 to 30 with Graves' hyperthyroidism. This chain uses TRBV11-2 with TRBJ2-5; 8 bases map to TRBD1. The sequenced sample consisted of blood. CDR3 in amino acids: CASSPDRVDRDQYF. CDR3 DNA sequence: TGTGCCAGCAGTCCGGACAGGGTGGACCGGGACCAGTACTTC.